Presented here are 30 T cell receptor beta chains from one specimen sequenced in a study of OX40 agonist ivuxolimab in advanced cancers. Generated by immunoSEQ multiplex PCR, the TCRdb table keeps only in-frame clones and is missing some. The profile shows about 60,000 clones, around 84% of them singletons. Sequenced material: CD4+ or CD8+ T cells sorted from blood, taken in a trial of the OX40 agonist ivuxolimab. These receptors were obtained from an adult with an advanced solid tumor such as melanoma, head and neck, liver or kidney cancer.

This clone was recorded a few times. This chain joins TRBV15 and TRBJ1-2; 9 positions match TRBD1. The V segment lost 6 bases and the J segment 5 bases; nucleotides outside the gene matches: 7. CDR1 and CDR2 from the germline V gene are LNHNV and YYDKDF (reference sequence). The CDR3 consists of 14 residues. As DNA, the CDR3 is TGTGCCACCAGGACGACAGGGGGGGGGTATGGCTACACCTTC. Protein product: CATRTTGGGYGYTF.

This clone came up a few times. V usage is TRBV5-6 and J usage is TRBJ2-5, with D perhaps matching TRBD2 (5 bases). Trimming stripped 4 bases from V and 1 base from J, with 14 bases between. The CDR3 consists of 15 residues. The germline gives CDR1 SGHDT, CDR2 YYEEEE. CDR3 sequence: CASSDVPGFQETQYF. CDR3 DNA: TGTGCCAGCAGCGATGTCCCGGGGTTCCAAGAGACCCAGTACTTC.

V usage is TRBV11-2 and J usage is TRBJ1-6, with a possible D match to TRBD1 (5 bases). The germline CDR1 and CDR2 sequences are SGHAT and FQNNGV. V was pared by 1 base and J by 5 bases, with 9 bases between. CDR3 length: 15 amino acids. The CDR3 loop is CASSLVGGNNSPLHF. CDR3 nucleotides: TGTGCCAGCAGCTTAGTTGGGGGAAATAATTCACCCCTCCACTTT.

This rearrangement joins TRBV9 to TRBJ1-1; D is undetermined. Germline-derived CDR1 and CDR2 are SGDLS and YYNGEE. This CDR3 has 16 amino acids. The V end lost 4 bases, the J end lost 3 bases, and 19 bases lay between the germline ends. Here the CDR3 reads CASSSHLGRRYTEAFF. The CDR3 nucleotides read TGTGCCAGCAGCTCCCACCTAGGGCGCCGGTACACTGAAGCTTTCTTT.

CDR3 amino acids: CASSTQGWQETQYF. The CDR3 DNA reads TGTGCCAGCAGTACACAGGGATGGCAAGAGACCCAGTACTTC. The chain couples TRBV6-5 to TRBJ2-5; D may be TRBD1 (6 bases). V lost 5 bases, J lost 2 bases, and 12 bases lay in between. The CDR3 has 14 amino acids. In germline, CDR1 is MNHEY, CDR2 SVGAGI.

This sequence joins TRBV2 and TRBJ1-1, with D hard to call. Germline V gives CDR1 SNHLY, CDR2 FYNNEI. Between the trimmed V and J ends, which lost 5 bases and 1 base, there was a span of 14 bases. CDR3 length: 15 residues. In DNA, the CDR3 is TGTGCCAGCAGTCCTGGAAGACGGAAGAACACTGAAGCTTTCTTT. Encoded protein: CASSPGRRKNTEAFF.

This clone was observed a handful of times. The chain uses TRBV30 and TRBJ1-4; D unresolved. This CDR3 is 13 amino acids long. With 3 bases removed from V and 8 bases from J, the gap between germline ends came to 13 bases. Per the germline V gene, CDR1 is GTSNPN and CDR2 is SVGIG (reference sequence). The CDR3, as DNA: TGTGCCTGGAGCGGCGGGCGTCACGAAAAACTGTTTTTT. Amino acids: CAWSGGRHEKLFF.

CDR3 loop: CASSTRGSRGQETQYF. CDR3 nucleotides: TGTGCCAGTAGTACTCGCGGATCGAGGGGCCAAGAGACCCAGTACTTC. The chain has TRBV19 and TRBJ2-5, with D perhaps TRBD1 or TRBD2 (5 bases each). The germline V gene encodes CDR1 LNHDA and CDR2 SQIVND (reference sequence). Between the trimmed V and J ends, which lost 4 bases and 1 base, there was a span of 16 bases. The CDR3 totals 16 residues.

The genes are TRBV14 and TRBJ1-2, with a weak D call TRBD1 (5 bases). The germline gives CDR1 SGHDN, CDR2 FVKESK. V was trimmed by 4 bases and J by 7 bases, leaving 13 bases between them. There are 13 residues in the CDR3. DNA for the CDR3: TGTGCCAGCAGCCGGGGTGACAGTTCTGGCTACACCTTC. Translation gives CASSRGDSSGYTF.

The chain employs TRBV5-1 and TRBJ1-4, with TRBD1 as a possible D gene (6 bases). Trimming took 2 bases from V and 3 from J, leaving 11 bases between them. The CDR3 runs to 15 residues. Germline CDR1 SGHRS, CDR2 YFSETQ. As DNA, the CDR3 is TGCGCCAGCAGCTTTACGGGGGCCCCTAATGAAAAACTGTTTTTT. Translating it yields CASSFTGAPNEKLFF.

J is TRBJ2-7 and V is TRBV30; possible D gene TRBD2, 6 bases. V was pared by 3 bases and J by 5 bases, with 17 bases between. Germline V gene lookup returns CDR1 GTSNPN and CDR2 SVGIG (reference sequence). The CDR3 is made up of 14 amino acids. The CDR3 sequence is CAWSLPGESNEQYF. The CDR3 DNA sequence: TGTGCCTGGAGCCTCCCGGGGGAATCCAACGAGCAGTACTTC.

The rearrangement uses TRBV29-1 and TRBJ2-5, with D perhaps TRBD1 or TRBD2 (6 bases each). Germline V gene sequence: CDR1 SQVTM, CDR2 ANQGSEA. The ends were cut back, 7 bases at V and 11 bases at J, with 29 bases in the middle. The CDR3 sequence is 15 residues long. The CDR3 loop is CSALGPRTASGEQYF. CDR3 coding DNA: TGCAGCGCGTTAGGGCCGCGGACAGCCTCGGGGGAGCAGTACTTC. The complete variable domain, with remaining parts taken from reference TRBV29-1 and TRBJ2-5, reads SAVISQKPSRDICQRGTSLTIQCQVDSQVTMMFWYRQQPGQSLTLIATANQGSEATYESGFVIDKFPISRPNLTFSTLTVSNMSPEDSSIYLCSALGPRTASGEQYFGPGTRLLVL.

The genes are TRBV25-1 and TRBJ2-6, with 7 positions matching TRBD1. This CDR3 is 18 amino acids long. CDR1 is MGHDK, CDR2 SYGVNS, per germline. The V segment lost 3 bases and the J segment 0 bases; nucleotides outside the gene matches: 8. The CDR3 sequence is CASSDHRGKSSGANVLTF. In DNA, the CDR3 is TGTGCCAGCAGTGACCACAGGGGAAAGTCCTCTGGGGCCAACGTCCTGACTTTC.

The chain is built from TRBV5-1 and TRBJ1-1; TRBD1 is a possible D gene (5 bases). This CDR3 is built from 15 residues. The V end was cut by 0 bases, the J end by 4 bases, with 13 bases between. Per germline, CDR1 SGHRS and CDR2 YFSETQ. Written as DNA, the CDR3 is TGCGCCAGCAGCTTGGTCCCGGGCAGGGCCACTGAAGCTTTCTTT. Its protein product is CASSLVPGRATEAFF.

This clone occurred once. V and J are TRBV6-5 and TRBJ2-1; possible D gene TRBD1, 6 bases. This CDR3 has 14 amino acids. Germline CDR1 is MNHEY and CDR2 is SVGAGI. Trimming removed 6 bases from V and 4 bases from J, with 13 bases in between. The CDR3 here is CASRPPGQYNEQFF. The CDR3 region has the DNA TGTGCCAGCAGACCACCCGGACAGTACAATGAGCAGTTCTTC.

The V gene is TRBV5-1, the J gene TRBJ2-5; D gene unclear. This CDR3 region has 17 residues. Germline V CDR1 and CDR2: SGHRS, YFSETQ. The V gene lost 4 bases and the J gene lost 0 bases, with 19 bases spanning the gap. The CDR3: CASSAKDGSIYQETQYF. In DNA, the CDR3 is TGCGCCAGCAGCGCCAAAGACGGATCGATATACCAAGAGACCCAGTACTTC. The whole variable domain, filled in from reference TRBV5-1 and TRBJ2-5, reads KAGVTQTPRYLIKTRGQQVTLSCSPISGHRSVSWYQQTPGQGLQFLFEYFSETQRNKGNFPGRFSGRQFSNSRSEMNVSTLELGDSALYLCASSAKDGSIYQETQYFGPGTRLLVL.

The gene calls are TRBV6-5 and TRBJ2-5, with 9 bases matching TRBD1. Germline V gives CDR1 MNHEY, CDR2 SVGAGI. V lost 1 base, J lost 5 bases, and 5 bases stayed unmatched. This CDR3 is built from 15 residues. CDR3 amino acids: CASSYFPQGAETQYF. The DNA for the CDR3 is TGTGCCAGCAGTTACTTCCCACAGGGGGCCGAGACCCAGTACTTC.

The CDR3 sequence is CASSLGGGSETQYF. CDR3 DNA: TGCGCCAGCAGCTTAGGAGGGGGCTCGGAGACCCAGTACTTC. V usage is TRBV5-1 and J usage is TRBJ2-5, with a possible D match to TRBD1 (7 bases). The V end lost 2 bases, the J end lost 5 bases, and 13 bases lay between the germline ends. Per the germline V gene, CDR1 is SGHRS and CDR2 is YFSETQ. CDR3 length equals 14 residues.

The chain carries TRBV5-1 and TRBJ2-7, with 12 bases matching TRBD2. Germline V gene lookup returns CDR1 SGHRS and CDR2 YFSETQ. J gave up 5 bases and V 4 bases, and 7 bases lay outside the gene matches. The CDR3 length is 15 residues. The CDR3 protein is CASSPTSGGSNEQYF. As DNA, the CDR3 is TGCGCCAGCAGCCCCACTAGCGGGGGGTCGAACGAGCAGTACTTC.

The gene calls are TRBV2 and TRBJ2-3, with 7 bases matching TRBD2. The V gene end was trimmed by 7 bases and the J gene end by 5 bases; junction bases not matched to a gene: 12. The length of the CDR3 is 15 residues. CDR1 SNHLY and CDR2 FYNNEI come from the germline V gene. CDR3 loop: CASKRGSGEQDTQYF. Here the CDR3 DNA reads TGTGCCAGCAAACGAGGAAGCGGGGAACAAGATACGCAGTATTTT.

A single count supports this clone. The chain combines TRBV9 with TRBJ1-6; tentative D call: TRBD1 (5 bases). Germline V gene lookup returns CDR1 SGDLS and CDR2 YYNGEE. CDR3 length: 14 amino acids. V was trimmed by 4 bases and J by 5 bases, leaving 10 bases between them. CDR3 in DNA: TGTGCCAGCAGCACGGACATACATAATTCACCCCTCCACTTT. Its protein is CASSTDIHNSPLHF.

The V call is TRBV11-2, the J call TRBJ2-1, with D perhaps matching TRBD1 (6 bases). The V gene's germline CDR1 is SGHAT and CDR2 FQNNGV. There are 16 residues in the CDR3. V was pared by 4 bases and J by 0 bases, with 13 bases between. In DNA, the CDR3 is TGTGCCAGCAGCTCTTACAGGGCGGGCTCCTACAATGAGCAGTTCTTC. It translates to CASSSYRAGSYNEQFF.

The rearrangement joins TRBV5-6 to TRBJ1-1; 7 positions match TRBD1. Germline assignment: CDR1 SGHDT and CDR2 YYEEEE. The CDR3 sequence is 14 residues long. Unmatched junction bases numbered 7, after V lost 1 base and J lost 7 bases. CDR3 sequence: CASSLLGTEYEAFF. For the CDR3, the DNA is TGTGCCAGCAGCTTGTTGGGGACAGAGTATGAAGCTTTCTTT.

J is TRBJ1-2 and V is TRBV2; 7 bases agree with TRBD1. The germline V gene has CDR1 SNHLY and CDR2 FYNNEI. The J segment lost 7 bases and the V segment lost 6 bases, leaving 11 bases of the junction unmatched. The CDR3 is made up of 14 amino acids. The CDR3 bases are TGTGCCAGCAGCTCACAGGGGTTGAGCGGTGGCTACACCTTC. Its protein product is CASSSQGLSGGYTF.

This chain connects TRBV18 to TRBJ2-1; 7 bases are a match to TRBD1. This CDR3 is built from 17 residues. In germline, CDR1 is KGHSH, CDR2 LQKENI. J lost 4 bases, V lost 3 bases, and 12 bases had no gene match. The chain's CDR3 is CASSPNVGAGGYNEQFF. The CDR3 DNA reads as TGTGCCAGCTCACCGAATGTCGGGGCAGGGGGATACAATGAGCAGTTCTTC. The whole variable domain, filled in from reference TRBV18 and TRBJ2-1, reads NAGVMQNPRHLVRRRGQEARLRCSPMKGHSHVYWYRQLPEEGLKFMVYLQKENIIDESGMPKERFSAEFPKEGPSILRIQQVVRGDSAAYFCASSPNVGAGGYNEQFFGPGTRLTVL.

The chain employs TRBV11-2 and TRBJ1-1; 7 bases are a match to TRBD1. Germline V CDR1 and CDR2: SGHAT, FQNNGV. J gave up 3 bases and V 0 bases, and 7 bases lay outside the gene matches. The CDR3 is made up of 16 amino acids. CDR3 DNA: TGTGCCAGCAGCTTAGATTTGAGGGGGCGAGACACTGAAGCTTTCTTT. This translates into CASSLDLRGRDTEAFF.

The chain links TRBV6-6 to TRBJ1-4, with 9 bases aligning to TRBD1. The CDR3 loop spans 13 amino acids. V lost 6 bases and J lost 8; bases outside the gene matches: 4. CDR1 is MNHNY and CDR2 is SVGAGI in the germline V gene (reference sequence). This CDR3 reads CASRGTGTEKLFF. CDR3 DNA: TGTGCCAGCAGGGGGACAGGGACGGAAAAACTGTTTTTT.

The chain carries TRBV5-5 and TRBJ2-3, with a tentative D call TRBD2 (6 bases). Trimming pared 0 bases from V and 5 bases from J, leaving 10 bases between. The germline V gene has CDR1 SGHKS and CDR2 YYEKEE (reference sequence). The CDR3 runs to 14 residues. The CDR3 DNA is TGTGCCAGCAGCTTGGAACTGCGGGGAGATACGCAGTATTTT. Its protein product is CASSLELRGDTQYF.

V is TRBV18 and J is TRBJ2-5; D unresolved. Germline CDR1 and CDR2: KGHSH and LQKENI. V lost 2 bases to trimming and J lost 6 bases, with 13 bases between them. The CDR3 is 14 amino acids. CDR3 DNA: TGTGCCAGCTCACCATCTGGGTCCCGTAAGACCCAGTACTTC. It specifies CASSPSGSRKTQYF.

The chain couples TRBV4-1 to TRBJ2-7, with a tentative D call TRBD1 (5 bases). CDR3 length: 15 amino acids. V lost 0 bases and J lost 4, with 13 bases in between. Germline V gene data show CDR1 as MGHRA and CDR2 as YSYEKL. The CDR3 bases are TGCGCCAGCAGCCAAGATTCCGCCAGGGTGTACGAGCAGTACTTC. Protein: CASSQDSARVYEQYF.